This is a list of T cell receptor beta chains from one sample in a study of blood T cells in healthy people across ages. TCRdb re-called the 5' RACE reads through MiXCR, storing one row per CDR3 protein. This table has hundreds of thousands of distinct CDR3 sequences, 20% to 30% appearing once. These same data were also listed under a study on T cells of mothers and their children.

Sequencing used blood. The receptors come from a boy between 10 and 17 years old in good health. The CDR3 runs from the conserved cysteine through the conserved F or W. The order of the fields is D gene, J gene, clone size, V gene, CDR3 length, CDR3 protein, CDR3 DNA. D genes are given only for firm matches. Only some rows state a clone size, as once, few, many or a class for expanded clones.

NA,TRBJ2-4,few,TRBV12-5,18,CASGLGQLTRSGKNIQYF,TGTGCTAGTGGTTTGGGACAGCTCACTAGGTCGGGCAAAAACATTCAGTACTTC
NA,TRBJ2-2,NA,TRBV11-2,16,CASSLVGRPNTGELFF,TGTGCCAGCAGCTTAGTCGGCAGGCCGAACACCGGGGAGCTGTTTTTT
NA,TRBJ2-1,NA,TRBV6-6,13,CASSEGSRGEQFF,TGTGCCAGCAGCGAGGGAAGTCGCGGTGAGCAGTTCTTC
NA,TRBJ2-7,few,TRBV20-1,13,CSAGDPKDYEQYF,TGCAGTGCGGGGGATCCAAAGGACTACGAGCAGTACTTC
NA,TRBJ1-4,NA,TRBV6-6,14,CASSYARGNEKLFF,TGTGCCAGCAGTTATGCCAGGGGAAATGAAAAACTGTTTTTT
NA,TRBJ2-1,few,TRBV20-1,18,CSARYWQRVESAPNEQFF,TGCAGTGCTAGATATTGGCAGAGGGTGGAATCAGCCCCCAATGAGCAGTTCTTC
NA,TRBJ2-3,few,TRBV5-1,14,CASSLAQGADTQYF,TGCGCCAGCAGCTTGGCCCAAGGGGCAGATACGCAGTATTTT
NA,TRBJ2-7,NA,TRBV7-3,16,CASSLKISAEFYEQYF,TGTGCCAGCAGCTTAAAAATCTCCGCAGAATTCTACGAGCAGTACTTC
NA,TRBJ2-7,NA,TRBV7-2,14,CASSLGEIRNEQYF,TGTGCCAGCAGCTTAGGCGAGATCAGGAACGAGCAGTACTTC
TRBD2,TRBJ2-1,few,TRBV5-1,16,CASSLGLAGVYDEQFF,TGCGCCAGCAGCTTGGGACTAGCGGGGGTTTATGATGAGCAGTTCTTC
NA,TRBJ2-2,many,TRBV18,13,CASSTGTPWELFF,TGTGCCAGCTCGACCGGGACCCCCTGGGAGCTGTTTTTT
TRBD2,TRBJ2-7,NA,TRBV11-2,15,CASSLPGRTLREQYF,TGTGCCAGCAGCCTCCCCGGGAGGACCTTGCGCGAGCAGTACTTC
NA,TRBJ2-2,few,TRBV7-9,15,CASSLGVSPTGELFF,TGTGCCAGCAGCTTAGGGGTTTCACCCACCGGGGAGCTGTTTTTT
NA,TRBJ2-2,NA,TRBV20-1,14,CSARPGPAPGELFF,TGCAGTGCTAGACCGGGACCAGCGCCCGGGGAGCTGTTTTTT
NA,TRBJ2-6,few,TRBV7-2,15,CASSAGSAGANVLTF,TGTGCCAGCAGCGCTGGTTCAGCTGGGGCCAACGTCCTGACTTTC
NA,TRBJ1-4,few,TRBV7-2,16,CASSLFGTPPRKKLFF,TGTGCCAGCAGCTTATTTGGAACTCCCCCCCGGAAGAAACTGTTTTTT
TRBD2,TRBJ2-1,few,TRBV7-6,14,CASSGGVSYNEQFF,TGTGCCAGCTCCGGGGGGGTTTCCTACAATGAGCAGTTCTTC
NA,TRBJ1-6,few,TRBV14,13,CASQGFYNSPLHF,TGTGCCAGCCAGGGTTTTTATAATTCACCCCTCCACTTT
NA,TRBJ2-2,NA,TRBV20-1,12,CSAREGAGELFF,TGCAGTGCTAGAGAAGGAGCCGGGGAGCTGTTTTTT
NA,TRBJ1-2,NA,TRBV27,13,CASRLRANYGYTF,TGTGCCAGCAGGTTGAGGGCAAACTATGGCTACACCTTC
NA,TRBJ2-4,NA,TRBV18,18,CASSPPGTGVVAKNIQYF,TGTGCCAGCTCACCACCGGGGACGGGAGTCGTGGCCAAAAACATTCAGTACTTC
TRBD2,TRBJ2-5,NA,TRBV5-6,17,CASSLVSLASRWETQYF,TGTGCCAGCAGCTTGGTTTCACTAGCGAGCCGTTGGGAGACCCAGTACTTC
TRBD1,TRBJ2-6,few,TRBV27,17,CASRAGTGGSGANVLTF,TGTGCCAGCAGGGCCGGGACAGGTGGATCTGGGGCCAACGTCCTGACTTTC
TRBD1,TRBJ1-4,NA,TRBV4-1,17,CASRRPGTAATNEKLFF,TGCGCCAGCAGACGGCCCGGGACAGCCGCAACTAATGAAAAACTGTTTTTT
TRBD2,TRBJ2-7,few,TRBV4-3,16,CASSQDPLAGPNEQYF,TGCGCCAGCAGCCAAGATCCACTAGCGGGTCCCAACGAGCAGTACTTC
NA,TRBJ2-5,few,TRBV28,17,CASSTPRARKVQETRYF,TGTGCCAGCAGCACTCCAAGGGCCAGGAAAGTCCAAGAGACCCGGTACTTC
NA,TRBJ1-5,NA,TRBV20-1,13,CSAAQGPRTPQHF,TGCAGTGCTGCCCAGGGTCCCCGAACGCCCCAGCATTTT
TRBD1,TRBJ2-4,NA,TRBV12-3/TRBV12-4,14,CASSPTGGSNIQYF,TGTGCCAGCAGTCCGACAGGGGGATCAAACATTCAGTACTTC
NA,TRBJ1-2,few,TRBV29-1,8,CSVEEGIF,TGCAGCGTTGAAGAGGGGATCTTC
NA,TRBJ2-6,few,TRBV6-4,16,CASSAGTNPGANVLTF,TGTGCCAGCAGTGCCGGGACAAACCCTGGGGCCAACGTCCTGACTTTC
NA,TRBJ2-7,many,TRBV29-1,12,CSVGGADYEQYF,TGCAGCGTTGGGGGAGCCGACTACGAGCAGTACTTC
TRBD1,TRBJ2-5,NA,TRBV25-1,13,CASSGGQGETQYF,TGTGCCAGCAGTGGGGGACAGGGGGAGACCCAGTACTTC
TRBD1,TRBJ1-1,few,TRBV19,14,CASNDRGGITEAFF,TGTGCCAGTAACGACAGGGGAGGGATCACTGAAGCTTTCTTT
NA,TRBJ2-6,NA,TRBV28,16,CASSLLTGSGANVLTF,TGTGCCAGCAGTTTATTGACGGGCTCTGGGGCCAACGTCCTGACTTTC
TRBD2,TRBJ2-3,few,TRBV5-1,15,CASSLPSGVITPQYF,TGCGCCAGCAGTCTGCCCAGCGGGGTCATTACGCCGCAGTATTTT
NA,TRBJ2-5,few,TRBV2,14,CASSESGGQQTQYF,TGTGCCAGCAGTGAATCCGGGGGCCAGCAGACCCAGTACTTC
NA,TRBJ2-7,NA,TRBV29-1,15,CSVVGLGRTGIEQYF,TGCAGCGTTGTGGGGTTAGGCCGTACAGGGATCGAGCAGTACTTC
NA,TRBJ1-2,few,TRBV5-6,13,CASSLPTAYGYTF,TGTGCCAGCAGCTTACCGACGGCCTATGGCTACACCTTC
NA,TRBJ2-7,few,TRBV7-2,16,CASSQHGLRLSYEQYF,TGTGCCAGCAGCCAACACGGACTACGATTATCCTACGAGCAGTACTTC
NA,TRBJ1-5,once,TRBV20-1,14,CSAVPLDKRQPQHF,TGCAGTGCTGTCCCGTTAGACAAACGGCAGCCCCAGCATTTT
NA,TRBJ2-3,few,TRBV5-1,15,CASSRTETSTDTQYF,TGCGCCAGCAGCAGGACAGAGACTAGCACAGATACGCAGTATTTT
NA,TRBJ2-2,NA,TRBV20-1,14,CSAGGGMNTGELFF,TGCAGTGCCGGCGGGGGCATGAACACCGGGGAGCTGTTTTTT
TRBD2,TRBJ2-7,NA,TRBV2,12,CASLGLDNEQYF,TGTGCCAGTCTGGGACTAGATAACGAGCAGTACTTC
NA,TRBJ1-6,NA,TRBV7-2,15,CASSPAQGRNSPLHF,TGTGCCAGCAGCCCAGCCCAGGGACGGAATTCACCCCTCCACTTT
NA,TRBJ1-2,few,TRBV28,16,CASTHDPQGPRRGYTF,TGTGCCAGCACCCACGACCCACAGGGACCCAGGAGGGGCTACACCTTC
TRBD1,TRBJ1-6,NA,TRBV24-1,15,CATSDAGQSNSPLHF,TGTGCCACCAGTGATGCGGGACAGTCTAATTCACCCCTCCACTTT
TRBD1,TRBJ2-5,NA,TRBV20-1,15,CSGSRGTGGRETQYF,TGCAGTGGTAGTAGGGGGACAGGGGGCAGGGAGACCCAGTACTTC
NA,TRBJ2-7,NA,TRBV3-1,15,CASSQGTGMAYEQYF,TGTGCCAGCAGCCAAGGTACGGGGATGGCCTACGAGCAGTACTTC
NA,TRBJ2-7,few,TRBV2,13,CASSVLIRSEQYF,TGTGCCAGCAGCGTCCTGATCCGGTCAGAGCAGTACTTC
NA,TRBJ1-1,few,TRBV15,15,CATSRGGGMNTEAFF,TGTGCCACCAGCAGAGGTGGGGGAATGAACACTGAAGCTTTCTTT
TRBD1,TRBJ2-7,NA,TRBV20-1,12,CRVTGGSYEQYF,TGCAGGGTGACAGGGGGATCCTACGAGCAGTACTTC
NA,TRBJ2-1,NA,TRBV27,15,CASRLRLGSNNEQFF,TGTGCCAGCAGACTCCGCCTAGGCAGTAACAATGAGCAGTTCTTC
NA,TRBJ1-3,NA,TRBV7-2,15,CASSLASTAGNTIYF,TGTGCCAGCAGCTTAGCTTCGACAGCCGGAAACACCATATATTTT